Included here is one T cell receptor (beta chain) sequence, with context. Its target is not known. A sample-barcoded 5' primer and a J-beta primer mix were used in a second PCR of roughly 7 to 11 cycles. Via MiXCR, TCRdb re-called the 5' RACE reads, giving one row per CDR3 protein. The top ten clones hold 11% of a sample with about 1.6 million distinct CDR3 sequences, about 32% of them seen once. These data belong to a study of blood T cells in healthy people across ages. CDR1 is SGDLS, CDR2 YYNGEE, per germline. V lost 0 bases and J lost 11, with 14 bases in between. CDR3 length: 13 amino acids. Points from the study as a whole: Observed TCR beta diversity showed a strong correlation with the percentage of naive T cells as measured by flow cytometry.

The TCR originated in a woman in her 30s in good health. This chain uses TRBV9 with TRBJ2-5, with D tentatively TRBD2 (5 bases). What was sequenced was blood. The DNA for the CDR3 is TGTGCCAGCAGCGTAGAGTTGACTGGGGAGCAGTACTTC. Its translation: CASSVELTGEQYF.